A selection of T cell receptor beta chains follows, all from one sample in a study of vaccination and CD4 T cells after COVID-19. No antigen has been assigned to these receptors. Via MiXCR, TCRdb re-called the PCR reads, giving one row per CDR3 protein. Here the sample spans roughly 20,000 distinct CDR3 sequences, roughly 27% being singletons. Sequenced input: cultured CD4+ T cells from blood. These receptors were obtained from a human donor with COVID-19. CDR3s include the opening cysteine and the closing phenylalanine or tryptophan. The order of the fields is V gene, J gene, clone size, D gene, CDR3 protein, CDR3 DNA. A D gene is named only where the DNA matches it firmly. Only part of the rows carry a size: once, few, many, or a class if the clone is expanded.

TRBV5-4	TRBJ1-6	NA	NA	CASSLAMLGSSPLHF	TGTGCCAGCAGCTTGGCCATGTTGGGGAGTTCACCCCTCCACTTT
TRBV5-1	TRBJ2-7	NA	NA	CASSLVAEGEQYF	TGCGCCAGCAGCTTAGTCGCCGAGGGCGAGCAGTACTTC
TRBV6-5	TRBJ1-3	NA	NA	CASSSRYGNTIYF	TGTGCCAGCAGTTCCAGATATGGAAACACCATATATTTT
TRBV20-1	TRBJ2-2	few	NA	CSGGENTGELFF	TGCAGCGGGGGAGAGAACACCGGGGAGCTGTTTTTT
TRBV6-1	TRBJ1-6	few	TRBD1	CASRGTGTGESPLHF	TGTGCCAGCAGAGGGACCGGGACAGGGGAATCACCCCTCCACTTT
TRBV6-1	TRBJ1-1	NA	NA	CASSGRNTEAFF	TGTGCCAGCTCCGGGCGGAACACTGAAGCTTTCTTT
TRBV12-3/TRBV12-4	TRBJ1-2	NA	NA	CASSLGGIETYGYTF	TGTGCCAGCAGTTTAGGGGGCATCGAGACCTATGGCTACACCTTC
TRBV6-2/TRBV6-3	TRBJ1-1	NA	NA	CASSYGRGMNTEAFF	TGTGCCAGCAGTTACGGCCGGGGCATGAACACTGAAGCTTTCTTT
TRBV5-5	TRBJ1-5	NA	NA	CASSRGGASYSNQPQHF	TGTGCCAGCAGCCGCGGGGGGGCTAGCTATAGCAATCAGCCCCAGCATTTT
TRBV11-3	TRBJ2-7	NA	NA	CASRRDEGNEQYF	TGTGCCAGCAGAAGGGACGAGGGGAACGAGCAGTACTTC
TRBV19	TRBJ1-5	few	NA	CASSMLGVVQPQHF	TGTGCCAGTAGTATGCTTGGGGTAGTACAGCCCCAGCATTTT
TRBV11-3	TRBJ1-4	NA	NA	CASSSAGAIEKLFF	TGTGCCAGCAGCTCGGCAGGGGCTATCGAAAAACTGTTTTTT
TRBV20-1	TRBJ2-7	few	TRBD1	CSATEPGQTYEQYF	TGCAGTGCAACCGAGCCGGGACAGACCTACGAGCAGTACTTC
TRBV12-3/TRBV12-4	TRBJ1-5	medium-sized	TRBD1	CASSRDRARNQPQHF	TGTGCCAGCAGTAGGGACAGGGCGCGCAATCAGCCCCAGCATTTT
TRBV11-2	TRBJ1-2	NA	TRBD1	CASSALPGQGRGYTF	TGTGCCAGCAGCGCTCTCCCGGGACAGGGAAGGGGCTACACCTTC
TRBV19	TRBJ2-5	few	NA	CASSGTAQETQYF	TGTGCCAGTAGTGGGACGGCCCAAGAGACCCAGTACTTC
TRBV15	TRBJ1-4	medium-sized	NA	CATSRDRGEKLFF	TGTGCCACCAGCAGAGACAGGGGTGAAAAACTGTTTTTT
TRBV12-3/TRBV12-4	TRBJ2-5	NA	NA	CASSVGVYQETQYF	TGTGCCAGCAGTGTAGGGGTGTACCAAGAGACCCAGTACTTC
TRBV6-1	TRBJ1-2	few	NA	CASSERLGQGVGYTF	TGTGCCAGCAGTGAAAGGTTGGGCCAGGGAGTTGGCTACACCTTC
TRBV20-1	TRBJ1-2	NA	NA	CSADDGPYYGYTF	TGCAGTGCCGACGACGGACCGTACTATGGCTACACCTTC